This T cell receptor beta chain was sequenced for a study of T cells in Graves' hyperthyroidism and ophthalmopathy. Findings and limits, study-wide: Ophthalmopathy onset followed model prediction by a median roughly 6 months. In blood, most of the thyroid clonotypes expanded above 0.001 were also present.

Notes on this clonotype: Its specificity is unknown.

Hyperthyroidism was newly diagnosed in patients aged 18 to 65 (duration under 2 months). Fresh peripheral blood, 10 ml, yielded the PBMCs. Amplified regions were TCR beta CDR3 sequences from RNA transcripts. TCR CDR3 regions were first amplified by RT-PCR with HTBI primers. TCRdb reanalysed the multiplex PCR reads using MiXCR and keeps one entry per CDR3 protein. Of around 720,000 distinct CDR3 sequences in the sample, about 35% were seen once. The sequencing sample was made of blood. The TCR originated in a woman between 40 and 50 years old with Graves' hyperthyroidism.

CDR3 in DNA: TGTGCCAGCAGCTTAGGTACGAGCGAACAGCCCCAGCATTTT. Protein sequence: CASSLGTSEQPQHF. The gene calls are TRBV7-2 and TRBJ1-5; no reliable D call. CDR3 length equals 14 residues. Trimming removed 1 base at V and 7 bases at J, with 11 bases between. CDR1 is SGHTA, CDR2 FQGNSA, per germline.